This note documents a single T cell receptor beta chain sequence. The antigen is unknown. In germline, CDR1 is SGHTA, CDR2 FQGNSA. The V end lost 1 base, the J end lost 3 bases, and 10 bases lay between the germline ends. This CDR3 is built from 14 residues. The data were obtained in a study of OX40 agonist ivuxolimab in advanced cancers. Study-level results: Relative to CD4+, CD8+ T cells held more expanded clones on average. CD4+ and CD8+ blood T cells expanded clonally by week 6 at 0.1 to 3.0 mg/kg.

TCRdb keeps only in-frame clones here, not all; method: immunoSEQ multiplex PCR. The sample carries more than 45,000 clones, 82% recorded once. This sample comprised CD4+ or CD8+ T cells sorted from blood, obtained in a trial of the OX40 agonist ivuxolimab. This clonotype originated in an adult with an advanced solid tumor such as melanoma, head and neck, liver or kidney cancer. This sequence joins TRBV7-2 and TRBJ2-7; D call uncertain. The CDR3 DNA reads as TGTGCCAGCAGCTTAGGTCGGCTAAACTACGAGCAGTACTTC. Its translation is CASSLGRLNYEQYF.